What follows describes a single T cell receptor beta chain. Its antigen is unknown. Generated by immunoSEQ multiplex PCR, the TCRdb table keeps only in-frame clones and is missing some. The table lists approximately 230,000 clones, roughly 84% of them singletons, with about 11% in the top ten. This sample is part of a study of cytomegalovirus exposure and HLA in healthy donors. Study background: A subsequent analysis reported that the 120 validation repertoires were produced on the same platform that had also been used for the 600 to 800 first-cohort repertoires.

The ends were cut back, 6 bases at V and 3 bases at J, with 12 bases in the middle. Germline lookup yields CDR1 SGHNT and CDR2 YYREEE (reference sequence). This CDR3 contains 13 residues. The study's findings and limits: Three CMV-associated chains proved CMV antigen-specific in vitro. The study listed 150 to 200 cytomegalovirus-associated TCR beta chains.

The donors formed part of the 120-subject validation cohort, distinct from the 666-subject first cohort. The chain has TRBV5-4 and TRBJ2-5, with a possible D match to TRBD2 (5 bases). This TCR was recovered from a man in his late teens or twenties in good health and CMV-seropositive. Sequenced: PBMCs. The CDR3 is CASTPGSEETQYF. In nucleotides, the CDR3 is TGTGCCAGCACTCCTGGGAGTGAAGAGACCCAGTACTTC.